These 7 T cell receptor beta chains share one sample of origin, sequenced in a study of PD-L1 blockade in urothelial cancer. Clones were sequenced by immunoSEQ multiplex PCR, and TCRdb holds only the in-frame ones, with some missing. This repertoire shows over 75,000 clones, roughly 84% found once; its top ten account for 13% to 15%. The time point was: pretreatment peripheral blood. The specimen was PBMCs, collected around atezolizumab (anti-PD-L1) treatment. The receptor set was obtained from a man in his sixties with urothelial cancer.

The rearrangement joins TRBV30 to TRBJ2-2; D call uncertain. Deletions cut 0 bases from V and 9 bases from J, with 2 bases between. The CDR3 runs 10 residues. Germline assignment: CDR1 GTSNPN and CDR2 SVGIG (reference sequence). The CDR3 here is CAWSVRELFF. CDR3 nucleotides: TGTGCCTGGAGTGTTAGGGAGCTGTTTTTT.

This clone has at least ten counts. The chain combines TRBV10-3 with TRBJ1-5; a possible D gene is TRBD1 (5 bases). V shed 10 bases and J shed 3 bases, with 25 bases lying between them. Germline lookup yields CDR1 ENHRY and CDR2 SYGVKD. CDR3 length: 17 residues. The CDR3 nucleotides are TGTGCCACGCTCTCAGGGAAGGGATGGGATTTCAATCAGCCCCAGCATTTT. This gives the protein CATLSGKGWDFNQPQHF.

Notes on this clone: Compared with germline, one end of the junction differs, possibly owing to a read error. This chain links TRBV7-9 with TRBJ2-1; the match to TRBD1 covers 7 bases. The CDR3 loop spans 14 amino acids. Looked up from germline, CDR1 is SEHNR and CDR2 is FQNEAQ (reference sequence). CDR3 in DNA: TGTGCCAGCAGGTTAGGTGGGACAGATTCTGAGCAGTTCTTC. Translating it yields CASRLGGTDSEQFF. The whole variable domain, filled in from reference TRBV7-9 and TRBJ2-1, reads DTGVSQNPRHKITKRGQNVTFRCDPISEHNRLYWYRQTLGQGPEFLTYFQNEAQLEKSRLLSDRFSAERPKGSFSTLEIQRTEQGDSAMYLCASRLGGTDSEQFFGPGTRLTVL.

The chain links TRBV2 to TRBJ1-5; 8 positions agree with TRBD1. V gave up 6 bases and J gave up 1 base; unmatched junction bases: 5. Germline V gives CDR1 SNHLY, CDR2 FYNNEI. The CDR3 extends over 15 amino acids. The CDR3 region is CASSVQGVSNQPQHF. In DNA form, the CDR3 reads TGTGCCAGCAGCGTACAGGGGGTCAGCAATCAGCCCCAGCATTTT.

This chain connects TRBV7-6 to TRBJ1-2; D is unclear. Germline CDR1 SGHVS, CDR2 FNYEAQ. V dropped 5 bases and J dropped 0 bases, with 22 bases sitting between them. CDR3 length: 18 amino acids. DNA of the CDR3: TGTGCCAGCAGCCCCTATCGGTCCCAGCGGGGAGCTAACTATGGCTACACCTTC. Encoded protein: CASSPYRSQRGANYGYTF.

The chain is built from TRBV15 and TRBJ1-5; 9 positions agree with TRBD1. Germline CDR1 reads LNHNV; CDR2 reads YYDKDF (reference sequence). Germline trimming cut 8 bases from V and 7 bases from J; bases unmatched to any gene: 12. The CDR3 extends over 15 amino acids. The CDR3: CATVLDRGKWQPQHF. CDR3 bases: TGTGCCACCGTCCTCGACAGGGGGAAATGGCAGCCCCAGCATTTT.

The chain combines TRBV28 with TRBJ2-7; D may be TRBD2 (6 bases). Trimming took off 4 bases at V and 8 bases at J, with 21 bases between the two ends. Germline V gene lookup returns CDR1 MDHEN and CDR2 SYDVKM. The CDR3 loop spans 15 amino acids. CDR3 sequence (DNA): TGTGCCAGCAGTTCTGCCGGAAGCGGCGGGGTGCAGCAGTACTTC. It yields the protein CASSSAGSGGVQQYF.